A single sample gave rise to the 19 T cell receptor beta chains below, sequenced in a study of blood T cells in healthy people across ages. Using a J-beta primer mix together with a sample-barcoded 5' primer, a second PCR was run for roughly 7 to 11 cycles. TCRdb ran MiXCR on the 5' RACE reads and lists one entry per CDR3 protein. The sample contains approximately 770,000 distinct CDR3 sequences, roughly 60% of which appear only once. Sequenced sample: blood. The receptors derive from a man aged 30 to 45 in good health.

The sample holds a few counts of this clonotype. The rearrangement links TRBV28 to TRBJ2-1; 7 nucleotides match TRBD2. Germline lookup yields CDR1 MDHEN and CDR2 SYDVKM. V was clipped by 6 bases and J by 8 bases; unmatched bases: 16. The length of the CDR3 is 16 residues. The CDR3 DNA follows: TGTGCCAGCAGCCAACGGGAGCGGGAAATCGTCGATGAGCAGTTCTTC. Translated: CASSQREREIVDEQFF.

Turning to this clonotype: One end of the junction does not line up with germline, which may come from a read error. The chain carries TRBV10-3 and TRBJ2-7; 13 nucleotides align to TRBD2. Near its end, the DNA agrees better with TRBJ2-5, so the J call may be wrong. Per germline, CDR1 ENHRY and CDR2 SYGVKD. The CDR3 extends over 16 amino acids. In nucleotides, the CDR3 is TGTGCCACCAGTAGAACCGGGACTAGCGGGGCAGAGACCCAGTACTTC. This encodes CATSRTGTSGAETQYF.

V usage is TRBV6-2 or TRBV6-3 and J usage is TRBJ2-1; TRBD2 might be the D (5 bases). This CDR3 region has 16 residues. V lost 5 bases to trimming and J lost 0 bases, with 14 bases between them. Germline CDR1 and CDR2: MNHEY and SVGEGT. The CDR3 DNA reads TGTGCCAGCAGTCCGCTCAAGCGGTACTCCTACAATGAGCAGTTCTTC. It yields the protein CASSPLKRYSYNEQFF.

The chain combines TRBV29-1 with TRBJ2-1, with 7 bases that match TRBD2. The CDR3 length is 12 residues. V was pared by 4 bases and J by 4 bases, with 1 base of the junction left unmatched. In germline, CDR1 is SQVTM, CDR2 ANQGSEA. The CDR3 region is CSVAGGYNEQFF. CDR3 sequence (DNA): TGCAGCGTTGCCGGGGGGTACAATGAGCAGTTCTTC.

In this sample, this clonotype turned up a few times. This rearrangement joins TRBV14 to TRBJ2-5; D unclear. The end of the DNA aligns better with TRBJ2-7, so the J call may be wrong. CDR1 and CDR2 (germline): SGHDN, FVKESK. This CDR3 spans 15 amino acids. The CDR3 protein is CASSQAWQSSYEQYF. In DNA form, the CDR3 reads TGTGCCAGCAGCCAAGCCTGGCAGTCCTCCTACGAGCAGTACTTC.

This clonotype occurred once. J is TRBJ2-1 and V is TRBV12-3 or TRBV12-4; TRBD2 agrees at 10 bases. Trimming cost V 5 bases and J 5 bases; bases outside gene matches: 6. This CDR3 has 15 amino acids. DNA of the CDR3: TGTGCCAGCAGTCATCCGGGACTAGCGCACAATGAGCAGTTCTTC. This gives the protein CASSHPGLAHNEQFF.

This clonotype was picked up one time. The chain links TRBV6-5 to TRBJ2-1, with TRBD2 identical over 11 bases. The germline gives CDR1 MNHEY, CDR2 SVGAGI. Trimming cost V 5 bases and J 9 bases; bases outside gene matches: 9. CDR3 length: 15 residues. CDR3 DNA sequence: TGTGCCAGCAGTACGCCTAGCGGGAGGATATCTGAGCAGTTCTTC. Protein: CASSTPSGRISEQFF.

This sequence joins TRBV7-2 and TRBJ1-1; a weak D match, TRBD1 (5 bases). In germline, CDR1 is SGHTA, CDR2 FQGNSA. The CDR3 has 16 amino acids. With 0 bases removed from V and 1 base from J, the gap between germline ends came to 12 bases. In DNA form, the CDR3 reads TGTGCCAGCAGCTTAGCGGCTCGAGGGGCGAACACTGAAGCTTTCTTT. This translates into CASSLAARGANTEAFF.

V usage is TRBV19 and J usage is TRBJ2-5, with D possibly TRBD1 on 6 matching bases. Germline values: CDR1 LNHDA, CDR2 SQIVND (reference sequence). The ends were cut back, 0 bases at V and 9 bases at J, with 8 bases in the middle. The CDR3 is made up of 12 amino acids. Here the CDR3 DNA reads TGTGCCAGTAGTATAGATCAGGGGCCCCAGTACTTC. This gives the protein CASSIDQGPQYF.

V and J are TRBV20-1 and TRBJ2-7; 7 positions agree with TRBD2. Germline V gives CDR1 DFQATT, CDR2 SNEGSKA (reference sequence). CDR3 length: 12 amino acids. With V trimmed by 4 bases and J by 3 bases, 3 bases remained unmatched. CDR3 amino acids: CSATGTNYEQYF. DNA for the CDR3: TGCAGTGCTACCGGGACTAACTACGAGCAGTACTTC.

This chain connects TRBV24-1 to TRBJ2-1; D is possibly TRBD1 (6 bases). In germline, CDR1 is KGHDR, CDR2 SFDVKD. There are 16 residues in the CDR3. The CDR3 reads CALLGHIQGSYNEQFF. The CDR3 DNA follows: TGTGCACTGTTGGGCCACATTCAGGGGTCCTACAATGAGCAGTTCTTC.

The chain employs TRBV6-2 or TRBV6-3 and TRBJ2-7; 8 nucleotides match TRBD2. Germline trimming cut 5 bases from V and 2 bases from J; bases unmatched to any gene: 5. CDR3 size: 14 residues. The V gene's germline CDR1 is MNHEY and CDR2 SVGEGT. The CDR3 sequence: CASSRGLAPYEQYF. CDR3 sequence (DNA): TGTGCCAGCAGTCGCGGACTAGCCCCCTACGAGCAGTACTTC.

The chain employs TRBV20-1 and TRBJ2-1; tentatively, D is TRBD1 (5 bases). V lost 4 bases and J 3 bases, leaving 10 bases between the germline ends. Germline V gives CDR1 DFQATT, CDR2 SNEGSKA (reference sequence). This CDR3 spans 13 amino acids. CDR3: CSAITGGYNEQFF. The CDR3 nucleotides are TGCAGTGCTATCACAGGCGGCTACAATGAGCAGTTCTTC.

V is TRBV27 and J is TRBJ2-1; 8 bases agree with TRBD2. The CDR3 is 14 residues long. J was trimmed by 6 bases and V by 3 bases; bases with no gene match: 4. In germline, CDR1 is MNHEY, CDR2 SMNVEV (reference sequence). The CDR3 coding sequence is TGTGCCAGCAGTTTTGGACTAGCACGCAATGAGCAGTTCTTC. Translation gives CASSFGLARNEQFF.

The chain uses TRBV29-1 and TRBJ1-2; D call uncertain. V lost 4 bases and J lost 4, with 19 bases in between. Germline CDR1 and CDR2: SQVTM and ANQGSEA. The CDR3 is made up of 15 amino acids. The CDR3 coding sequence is TGCAGCGTTGTGAAGCAAGGGAACCCCGGCTATGGCTACACCTTC. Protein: CSVVKQGNPGYGYTF.

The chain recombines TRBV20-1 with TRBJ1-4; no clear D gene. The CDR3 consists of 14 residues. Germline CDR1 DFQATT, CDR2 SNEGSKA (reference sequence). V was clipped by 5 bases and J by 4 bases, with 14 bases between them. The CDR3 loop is CSAGPVGLNEKLFF. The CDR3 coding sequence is TGCAGTGCTGGGCCTGTAGGACTTAATGAAAAACTGTTTTTT.

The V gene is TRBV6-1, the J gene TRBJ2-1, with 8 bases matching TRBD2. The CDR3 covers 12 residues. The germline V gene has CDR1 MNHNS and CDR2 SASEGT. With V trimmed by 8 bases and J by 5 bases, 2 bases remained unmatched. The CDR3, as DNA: TGTGCCAGCGCACTAGCGGACAATGAGCAGTTCTTC. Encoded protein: CASALADNEQFF.

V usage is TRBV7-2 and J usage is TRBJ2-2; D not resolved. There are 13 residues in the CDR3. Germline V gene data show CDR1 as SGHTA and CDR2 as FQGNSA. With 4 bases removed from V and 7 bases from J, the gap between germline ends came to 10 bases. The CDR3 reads CASSSRPDGELFF. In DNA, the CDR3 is TGTGCCAGCAGCTCTCGACCCGACGGGGAGCTGTTTTTT. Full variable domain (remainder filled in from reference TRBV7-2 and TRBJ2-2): GAGVSQSPSNKVTEKGKDVELRCDPISGHTALYWYRQSLGQGLEFLIYFQGNSAPDKSGLPSDRFSAERTGGSVSTLTIQRTQQEDSAVYLCASSSRPDGELFFGEGSRLTVL.

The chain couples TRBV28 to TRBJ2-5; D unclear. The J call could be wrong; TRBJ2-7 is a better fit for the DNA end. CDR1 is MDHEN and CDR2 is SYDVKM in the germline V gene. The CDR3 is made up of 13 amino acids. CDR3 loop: CASSPAPTNEQYF. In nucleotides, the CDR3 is TGTGCCAGCAGTCCCGCTCCCACGAACGAGCAGTACTTC.